This record looks at one TCR beta chain sequence and its context. This entry is derived from a study of cytomegalovirus exposure and HLA in healthy donors. Trimming took 4 bases from V and 5 from J; bases not matched to a gene: 8. This CDR3 is 14 amino acids long. Germline V CDR1 and CDR2: MNHEY, SVGAGI. Use of 60 Vbeta and 13 Jbeta primers characterized the PCR. TCRdb's table, derived via immunoSEQ multiplex PCR, lists solely in-frame clones and lacks some. The sample contains under 150,000 clones, nearly 80% of which appear only once. This clonotype originated in a male donor in good health and CMV-seronegative. Sequencing input: PBMCs. This chain links TRBV6-5 with TRBJ2-7; 7 bases are shared with TRBD2. The CDR3 coding sequence is TGTGCCAGCAGTTCCCTCGGGACTAAAAACGAGCAGTACTTC. Its protein is CASSSLGTKNEQYF.